The 15 T cell receptor beta chains below all came from one sample that was sequenced in a study of T cell responses to AZD1222 COVID-19 vaccine. The table came from immunoSEQ multiplex PCR; TCRdb's copy has only in-frame clones and leaves some out. The sample lists some 130,000 clones, under 90% occurring once. The material sequenced was peripheral blood, taken on day 0 of AZD1222 vaccination. These receptors were taken from an adult in good health.

V gene TRBV7-9 combines with J gene TRBJ2-7; a possible D gene is TRBD1 (5 bases). This CDR3 has 14 residues. CDR1 SEHNR and CDR2 FQNEAQ come from the germline V gene (reference sequence). V lost 0 bases, J lost 3 bases, and 9 bases lay in between. CDR3: CASSLADRGYEQYF. DNA for the CDR3: TGTGCCAGCAGCTTAGCTGACAGAGGCTACGAGCAGTACTTC. The full variable domain, completed using reference TRBV7-9 and TRBJ2-7, is DTGVSQNPRHKITKRGQNVTFRCDPISEHNRLYWYRQTLGQGPEFLTYFQNEAQLEKSRLLSDRFSAERPKGSFSTLEIQRTEQGDSAMYLCASSLADRGYEQYFGPGTRLTVT.

The chain employs TRBV29-1 and TRBJ2-7, with 8 bases matching TRBD1. V was pared by 7 bases and J by 1 base, with 9 bases of the junction left unmatched. CDR3 length: 14 residues. Germline-derived CDR1 and CDR2 are SQVTM and ANQGSEA. The CDR3 DNA reads as TGCAGCGCGTGGACAGGGATTTCTTCCTACGAGCAGTACTTC. This translates into CSAWTGISSYEQYF.

This chain joins TRBV11-3 and TRBJ2-5; D may correspond to TRBD1 or TRBD2 (6 bases each). CDR1 is SGHNT, CDR2 YENEEA, per germline. The CDR3 consists of 13 residues. V lost 6 bases and J 5 bases, leaving 13 bases between the germline ends. CDR3 sequence: CASRGGPGETQYF. The DNA for the CDR3 is TGTGCCAGCAGAGGGGGGCCAGGGGAGACCCAGTACTTC.

The chain joins TRBV13 to TRBJ1-1, with 7 nucleotides matching TRBD1. V shed 3 bases and J 0 bases; nucleotides not matched to a gene: 7. CDR3 size: 16 residues. CDR1 is PRHDT and CDR2 is FYEKMQ in the germline V gene (reference sequence). Here the CDR3 reads CASSFPSGGMNTEAFF. CDR3 DNA sequence: TGTGCCAGCAGCTTTCCCTCAGGGGGGATGAACACTGAAGCTTTCTTT.

The chain is built from TRBV4-1 and TRBJ1-1; the D is unclear. The CDR3 is made up of 13 amino acids. V shed 3 bases and J shed 3 bases, with 8 bases lying between them. CDR1 and CDR2 from the germline V gene are MGHRA and YSYEKL. Here the CDR3 reads CASSHLSHTEAFF. In DNA, the CDR3 is TGCGCCAGCAGCCATTTGTCTCACACTGAAGCTTTCTTT.

The chain employs TRBV5-4 and TRBJ1-2; maybe TRBD1 (6 bases). Germline CDR1 reads SGHNT; CDR2 reads YYREEE (reference sequence). This CDR3 comprises 16 residues. V was cut by 4 bases and J by 4 bases, with 20 bases left in between. The CDR3 region has the DNA TGTGCCAGCAGCCCCGGGGGGGGGCTAGTGCGCTATGGCTACACCTTC. It is translated as CASSPGGGLVRYGYTF.

The J gene is TRBJ2-7, the V gene TRBV5-1; maybe TRBD1 (5 bases). The CDR3 is 15 amino acids. Per the germline V gene, CDR1 is SGHRS and CDR2 is YFSETQ. Trimming removed 4 bases from V and 2 bases from J, with 16 bases in between. CDR3 region: CASSQTTTGPYEQYF. As DNA, the CDR3 is TGCGCCAGCAGCCAAACCACTACAGGACCCTACGAGCAGTACTTC. The full variable domain, in which reference TRBV5-1 and TRBJ2-7 provide the parts outside the CDR3, is KAGVTQTPRYLIKTRGQQVTLSCSPISGHRSVSWYQQTPGQGLQFLFEYFSETQRNKGNFPGRFSGRQFSNSRSEMNVSTLELGDSALYLCASSQTTTGPYEQYFGPGTRLTVT.

This clone appeared a single time. The rearrangement uses TRBV2 and TRBJ1-1; no firm D call. Trimming pared 10 bases from V and 2 bases from J, leaving 14 bases between. Germline V CDR1 and CDR2: SNHLY, FYNNEI. This CDR3 region has 13 residues. The CDR3 sequence is CAIRRGRNTEAFF. The CDR3 DNA is TGTGCCATCCGGCGCGGGCGAAACACTGAAGCTTTCTTT.

The chain uses TRBV18 and TRBJ2-2; D is undetermined. Trimming cost V 3 bases and J 6 bases, with 11 bases left between them. This CDR3 region has 14 residues. CDR1 is KGHSH, CDR2 LQKENI, per germline. DNA for the CDR3: TGTGCCAGCTCACCTTATTGGGGATCCGGGGAGCTGTTTTTT. Its protein is CASSPYWGSGELFF.

The chain is built from TRBV5-3 and TRBJ2-3; 10 nucleotides agree with TRBD1. TRBV5-3 falls under the ORF class, with uncertain function. V lost 5 bases, J lost 4 bases, and 7 bases stayed unmatched. The CDR3 is 15 residues long. The CDR3 here is CARRRDRGLADTQYF. CDR3 sequence (DNA): TGTGCCAGAAGGAGAGACAGGGGGCTAGCAGATACGCAGTATTTT.

The chain combines TRBV30 with TRBJ1-1; D call uncertain. This CDR3 region has 12 residues. V dropped 1 base and J dropped 4 bases, with 7 bases sitting between them. Germline values: CDR1 GTSNPN, CDR2 SVGIG (reference sequence). The CDR3 loop is CAWSASSTEAFF. CDR3 coding DNA: TGTGCCTGGAGTGCTAGTAGCACTGAAGCTTTCTTT. Looking up the rest from reference TRBV30 and TRBJ1-1 gives the full variable domain: SQTIHQWPATLVQPVGSPLSLECTVEGTSNPNLYWYRQAAGRGLQLLFYSVGIGQISSEVPQNLSASRPQDRQFILSSKKLLLSDSGFYLCAWSASSTEAFFGQGTRLTVV.

J is TRBJ1-1 and V is TRBV28; the D is unclear. This CDR3 is built from 14 residues. CDR1 and CDR2 from the germline V gene are MDHEN and SYDVKM. Trimming removed 1 base from V and 1 base from J, with 7 bases in between. The CDR3 loop is CASSLFRGNTEAFF. As DNA, the CDR3 is TGTGCCAGCAGTTTATTCCGGGGGAACACTGAAGCTTTCTTT. The full variable domain, with the rest looked up from reference TRBV28 and TRBJ1-1, is DVKVTQSSRYLVKRTGEKVFLECVQDMDHENMFWYRQDPGLGLRLIYFSYDVKMKEKGDIPEGYSVSREKKERFSLILESASTNQTSMYLCASSLFRGNTEAFFGQGTRLTVV.

The chain is built from TRBV27 and TRBJ1-5; D is perhaps TRBD1 (5 bases). The germline gives CDR1 MNHEY, CDR2 SMNVEV (reference sequence). Trimming took off 0 bases at V and 7 bases at J, with 13 bases between the two ends. The CDR3 consists of 15 residues. The CDR3 coding sequence is TGTGCCAGCAGTTTATCGTGGCAGGGTCACCAGCCCCAGCATTTT. Translation gives CASSLSWQGHQPQHF.

This chain links TRBV2 with TRBJ2-1; D remains ambiguous. Germline CDR1 and CDR2: SNHLY and FYNNEI. Trimming pared 3 bases from V and 2 bases from J, leaving 5 bases between. The CDR3 is 13 residues long. In DNA form, the CDR3 reads TGTGCCAGCAGTGATCCCCCCTACAATGAGCAGTTCTTC. The encoded protein is CASSDPPYNEQFF.

The rearrangement uses TRBV4-1 and TRBJ1-2, with D tentatively TRBD1 (5 bases). CDR1 and CDR2 from the germline V gene are MGHRA and YSYEKL. The CDR3 spans 14 residues. V dropped 0 bases and J dropped 6 bases, with 11 bases sitting between them. The CDR3: CASSQEGTQHGYTF. CDR3 bases: TGCGCCAGCAGCCAAGAGGGGACCCAACATGGCTACACCTTC.